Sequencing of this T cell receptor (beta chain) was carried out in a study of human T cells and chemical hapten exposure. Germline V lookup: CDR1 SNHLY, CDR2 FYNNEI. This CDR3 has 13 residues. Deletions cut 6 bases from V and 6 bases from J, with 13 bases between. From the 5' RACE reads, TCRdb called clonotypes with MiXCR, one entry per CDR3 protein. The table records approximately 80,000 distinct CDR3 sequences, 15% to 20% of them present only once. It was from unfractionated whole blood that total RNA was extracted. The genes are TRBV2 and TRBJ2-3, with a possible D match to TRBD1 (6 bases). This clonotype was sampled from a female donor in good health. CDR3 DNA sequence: TGTGCCAGCAGATTACAGGGTTCGGATACGCAGTATTTT. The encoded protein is CASRLQGSDTQYF.